The rows below give T cell receptor beta chains drawn from one sample of a study of Ad26.COV2.S vaccination and SARS-CoV-2 variants. The repertoire was sequenced with immunoSEQ multiplex PCR; TCRdb's copy has only in-frame clones and lacks some. This sample has about 450,000 clones, with roughly 87% found just once. Sequences were derived from peripheral blood, sampled in a trial of Ad26.COV2.S vaccine versus placebo. Source of these receptors: a person between 18 and 59 years old who received the Ad26.COV2.S COVID-19 vaccine or a placebo. CDR3s include the opening cysteine and the closing phenylalanine or tryptophan. A D gene is named only where the DNA matches it firmly. A clone size is listed for some rows: how often the clone was seen (once, few, many), or a class if it is expanded.

d_gene,v_gene,j_gene,abundance,CDR3aa,CDR3nt
TRBD1,TRBV7-9,TRBJ1-6,NA,CASSRTTGGSSPLHF,TGTGCCAGCAGCCGAACAACAGGGGGCTCTTCACCCCTCCACTTT
TRBD2,TRBV7-9,TRBJ2-1,NA,CASSLAGREGLYNEQFF,TGTGCCAGCAGCTTAGCGGGACGGGAGGGCCTCTACAATGAGCAGTTCTTC
TRBD2,TRBV5-4,TRBJ2-4,NA,CASKPGGAEAKNIQYF,TGTGCCAGCAAACCGGGAGGCGCCGAGGCCAAAAACATTCAGTACTTC
NA,TRBV29-1,TRBJ1-5,NA,CSGLRPYSNQPQHF,TGCAGCGGTCTGCGACCATATAGCAATCAGCCCCAGCATTTT
NA,TRBV5-6,TRBJ2-7,NA,CASSIELTPYEQYF,TGTGCCAGCAGCATAGAACTTACACCCTACGAGCAGTACTTC
TRBD2,TRBV19,TRBJ2-7,NA,CASSIGRTSEYEQYF,TGTGCCAGTAGTATAGGGCGGACTAGCGAGTACGAGCAGTACTTC
TRBD1,TRBV2,TRBJ1-2,NA,CASRPGTGNYGYTF,TGTGCCAGCCGACCCGGGACAGGGAACTATGGCTACACCTTC
NA,TRBV2,TRBJ1-1,NA,CASRKGNTEAFF,TGTGCCAGCCGTAAGGGGAACACTGAAGCTTTCTTT
NA,TRBV29-1,TRBJ2-3,NA,CSVQPDDQDTQYF,TGCAGCGTTCAGCCGGACGACCAGGATACGCAGTATTTT
TRBD1,TRBV30,TRBJ1-4,NA,CAWRDREGVNEKLFF,TGTGCCTGGAGAGACAGGGAGGGGGTTAATGAAAAACTGTTTTTT
NA,TRBV2,TRBJ1-1,NA,CASSAEKGAEAFF,TGTGCCAGCAGCGCCGAAAAGGGGGCTGAAGCTTTCTTT
NA,TRBV19,TRBJ2-2,NA,CASTRDGRGELFF,TGTGCCAGTACCCGGGACGGGCGAGGGGAGCTGTTTTTT
NA,TRBV7-9,TRBJ1-2,few,CASTGRDINYGYTF,TGTGCCAGCACCGGCCGGGACATTAACTATGGCTACACCTTC
NA,TRBV28,TRBJ2-1,NA,CASSPGGVTAYNEQFF,TGTGCCAGCAGTCCGGGCGGGGTGACCGCCTACAATGAGCAGTTCTTC
NA,TRBV13,TRBJ1-6,few,CASSLKTAPGSPLHF,TGTGCCAGCAGTTTAAAAACAGCGCCAGGGTCACCCCTCCACTTT
NA,TRBV4-2,TRBJ1-4,NA,CASSRVNEKLFF,TGTGCCAGCAGCCGAGTTAATGAAAAACTGTTTTTT
TRBD1,TRBV28,TRBJ2-5,NA,CASSPGQLQETQYF,TGTGCCAGCAGCCCGGGACAGCTCCAAGAGACCCAGTACTTC
NA,TRBV11-3,TRBJ1-5,NA,CASIRFQPQHF,TGTGCCAGCATTCGATTTCAGCCCCAGCATTTT
NA,TRBV28,TRBJ1-1,few,CASSTMGGRAEAFF,TGTGCCAGCAGCACCATGGGGGGGAGGGCTGAAGCTTTCTTT
NA,TRBV4-3,TRBJ1-2,NA,CASSQGSMEYGYTF,TGCGCCAGCAGCCAAGGATCAATGGAGTATGGCTACACCTTC